This T cell receptor beta chain originates from a study of identical twins. In this sample, this clonotype turned up a few times. Each CDR3 protein gets one entry after TCRdb re-called the 5' RACE reads with MiXCR. This sample has about 530,000 distinct CDR3 sequences, with around 15% found just once. V shed 4 bases and J shed 3 bases, with 13 bases lying between them. The germline CDR1 and CDR2 sequences are SEHNR and FQNEAQ (reference sequence). The CDR3 spans 14 residues. This sample was also put to use in a study of yellow fever vaccine responses in identical twins.

Sample: CD4+ T cells sorted from blood. The receptor's source is a woman between 18 and 29 years old in good health. The chain joins TRBV7-9 to TRBJ2-7; no clear D. This CDR3 is CASSSRKDRYEQYF. DNA for the CDR3: TGTGCCAGCAGCTCCCGGAAGGACCGCTACGAGCAGTACTTC.